One and the same sample provided the 4 T cell receptor beta chains below, sequenced in a study of T cell responses to AZD1222 COVID-19 vaccine. TCRdb keeps only in-frame clones here, not all; method: immunoSEQ multiplex PCR. The data show 200,000 to 250,000 clones, more than 85% seen once. The starting material was peripheral blood, obtained on day 0 of MenACWY control vaccination. These receptors all come from an adult in good health.

CDR3 region: CASSLDGEYNEQFF. The CDR3 region has the DNA TGTGCCAGCAGCTTGGACGGGGAATACAATGAGCAGTTCTTC. The chain couples TRBV5-6 to TRBJ2-1, with a weak D call TRBD2 (5 bases). This CDR3 comprises 14 residues. Germline loops: CDR1 SGHDT, CDR2 YYEEEE. Trimming cost V 0 bases and J 4 bases, with 8 bases left between them.

The chain combines TRBV7-9 with TRBJ2-1, with 7 positions matching TRBD1. This CDR3 region has 12 residues. The germline CDR1 and CDR2 sequences are SEHNR and FQNEAQ (reference sequence). V dropped 5 bases and J dropped 9; count of bases not matched to a gene: 4. This CDR3 is CASSKTGSEQFF. The CDR3 nucleotides read TGTGCCAGCAGCAAGACAGGGAGTGAGCAGTTCTTC.

The chain couples TRBV7-9 to TRBJ1-1; TRBD1 might be the D (5 bases). The CDR3 loop spans 15 amino acids. Germline V gene lookup returns CDR1 SEHNR and CDR2 FQNEAQ (reference sequence). The ends were cut back, 1 base at V and 1 base at J, with 10 bases in the middle. CDR3 loop: CASSLETGGNTEAFF. CDR3 bases: TGTGCCAGCAGCTTAGAAACAGGTGGGAACACTGAAGCTTTCTTT.

The genes are TRBV6-2 or TRBV6-3 and TRBJ1-4; D uncertain. The CDR3 runs to 15 residues. V lost 6 bases and J 7 bases, leaving 18 bases between the germline ends. CDR1 and CDR2 from the germline V gene are MNHEY and SVGEGT. The CDR3 nucleotides are TGTGCCAGCAGCCTCCTTGGAGCAGGCGGTGAAAAACTGTTTTTT. It encodes CASSLLGAGGEKLFF.